The rows below give T cell receptor beta chains drawn from one sample of a study of shared clonotypes between healthy human individuals. Libraries were prepared by immunoSEQ multiplex PCR; TCRdb keeps only in-frame clonotypes and omits some of them. The sample lists roughly 2.6 million clones, around 94% occurring once. The sequencing sample was made of naive CD4+ T cells sorted from blood. The receptor set was obtained from a man aged 18 to 30 in good health. Each CDR3 is given with its conserved first and last residue. D genes are given only for firm matches. Clone size is given for some rows only: seen once, a few or many times, or a class if the clone is expanded.

CDR3 length,D gene,clone size,V gene,J gene,CDR3 protein,CDR3 DNA
14,NA,NA,TRBV30,TRBJ2-3,CAWSVLGSTDTQYF,TGTGCCTGGAGTGTCCTCGGGAGTACAGATACGCAGTATTTT
14,NA,NA,TRBV4-3,TRBJ2-5,CASSHRDSLEGQYF,TGCGCCAGCAGCCACCGGGACTCCCTGGAGGGCCAGTACTTC
15,TRBD1,NA,TRBV5-5,TRBJ2-7,CASSLVGQGVYEQYF,TGTGCCAGCAGCTTAGTGGGACAGGGTGTTTACGAGCAGTACTTC
14,NA,NA,TRBV5-6,TRBJ1-2,CASSLPQQLDGYTF,TGTGCCAGCAGCTTGCCACAACAACTGGATGGCTACACCTTC
13,NA,NA,TRBV7-8,TRBJ1-1,CASSSQGNTEAFF,TGTGCCAGCAGCTCCCAGGGAAATACTGAAGCTTTCTTT
14,TRBD1,NA,TRBV2,TRBJ1-1,CASRWDRENTEAFF,TGTGCCAGCAGATGGGACAGGGAGAACACTGAAGCTTTCTTT
17,NA,NA,TRBV5-4,TRBJ2-6,CASSPPGPGAGANVLTF,TGTGCCAGCAGCCCACCGGGCCCAGGGGCTGGGGCCAACGTCCTGACTTTC
15,TRBD1,NA,TRBV11-2,TRBJ2-7,CASSLGGQGSHEQYF,TGTGCCAGCAGCTTAGGGGGACAGGGATCCCACGAGCAGTACTTC
15,TRBD1,many,TRBV4-1,TRBJ1-4,CASSQVGTGNEKLFF,TGCGCCAGCAGCCAAGTGGGGACAGGGAATGAAAAACTGTTTTTT
12,NA,NA,TRBV2,TRBJ2-5,CASSELVETQYF,TGTGCCAGCAGTGAACTGGTGGAGACCCAGTACTTC
15,TRBD2,NA,TRBV30,TRBJ2-3,CAWSAAGVSTDTQYF,TGTGCCTGGAGTGCAGCGGGAGTCAGCACAGATACGCAGTATTTT
16,TRBD1,NA,TRBV4-3,TRBJ2-2,CASSQAPGQGLGELFF,TGCGCCAGCAGCCAAGCCCCGGGACAGGGTTTAGGGGAGCTGTTTTTT
13,NA,NA,TRBV27,TRBJ1-1,CASSSNKGTEAFF,TGTGCCAGCAGTTCCAATAAGGGCACTGAAGCTTTCTTT
16,TRBD2,NA,TRBV10-3,TRBJ2-3,CATLQTSGFSTDTQYF,TGTGCCACACTACAGACTAGCGGGTTTAGCACAGATACGCAGTATTTT
15,TRBD2,NA,TRBV6-6,TRBJ2-7,CASSRLGSGTDEQYF,TGTGCCAGCAGCCGTTTGGGTAGCGGGACCGACGAGCAGTACTTC